Shown below are 20 T cell receptor beta chains from a single sample sequenced in a study of beta chain features in type 1 diabetes. Investigators reverse transcribed all isolated RNA, so they sequenced expressed TCRB transcripts. Method: immunoSEQ multiplex PCR; TCRdb's copy keeps in-frame clones and lacks some. The repertoire holds some 400,000 clones, with about 16% as singletons. Material for sequencing was naive CD4+ T cells from blood. Source of these receptors: a woman aged 18-29 years in good health.

DNA for the CDR3: TGTGCCAGCTCACGACAGGAAGATCAGCCCCAGCATTTT. This codes for CASSRQEDQPQHF. J is TRBJ1-5 and V is TRBV18; possible D gene TRBD1, 6 bases. The V gene lost 4 bases and the J gene lost 5 bases, with 9 bases spanning the gap. This CDR3 is 13 amino acids long. In germline, CDR1 is KGHSH, CDR2 LQKENI.

This clone was counted between two and nine times. The chain is built from TRBV28 and TRBJ1-2; D is uncertain. Germline CDR1 reads MDHEN; CDR2 reads SYDVKM. V lost 6 bases to trimming and J lost 5 bases, with 19 bases between them. This CDR3 has 15 residues. The CDR3 nucleotides are TGTGCCAGCAGAGCTCCCCCGGGATCCAATTATGGCTACACCTTC. Its translation: CASRAPPGSNYGYTF.

CDR3: CASSPTGGGVTDTQYF. The CDR3, as DNA: TGTGCCAGCAGCCCGACAGGGGGCGGGGTGACAGATACGCAGTATTTT. The chain employs TRBV7-9 and TRBJ2-3; 10 bases agree with TRBD1. Unmatched junction bases numbered 8, after V lost 5 bases and J lost 3 bases. The CDR3 extends over 16 amino acids. CDR1 and CDR2 (germline): SEHNR, FQNEAQ (reference sequence).

This clone turned up a few times. The CDR3 DNA sequence: TGTGCCAGCAGTCCCGACAGGGGCACAGATACGCAGTATTTT. It yields the protein CASSPDRGTDTQYF. J is TRBJ2-3 and V is TRBV6-6; the match to TRBD1 covers 7 bases. The V gene's germline CDR1 is MNHNY and CDR2 SVGAGI (reference sequence). Losses at the gene ends were 5 bases for V and 1 base for J; bases not matched to a gene: 3. The CDR3 runs to 14 residues.

In its sample, this clone was seen a few times. V gene TRBV4-2 combines with J gene TRBJ2-7; TRBD2 aligns across 10 bases. This CDR3 is 15 amino acids long. J was trimmed by 3 bases and V by 4 bases; bases with no gene match: 6. The germline V gene has CDR1 LGHNA and CDR2 YNFKEQ. In nucleotides, the CDR3 is TGTGCCAGCAGCCCTAGCGGGAGCCTCGACTACGAGCAGTACTTC. It specifies CASSPSGSLDYEQYF.

The V gene is TRBV5-4, the J gene TRBJ2-3; weak D call: TRBD1 (6 bases). CDR3 length: 15 residues. Deletions cut 5 bases from V and 0 bases from J, with 13 bases between. CDR1 is SGHNT, CDR2 YYREEE, per germline (reference sequence). CDR3 DNA: TGTGCCAGCAGATTCGGACAGACTAGCACAGATACGCAGTATTTT. It encodes CASRFGQTSTDTQYF.

The CDR3 DNA is TGCGCCAGCAGCTTAAGACTAGCGGGACTCGGGGACATTCAGTACTTC. The encoded protein is CASSLRLAGLGDIQYF. The rearrangement joins TRBV5-1 to TRBJ2-4; 11 bases align to TRBD2. The CDR3 covers 16 residues. V dropped 2 bases and J dropped 8; count of bases not matched to a gene: 9. The germline V gene encodes CDR1 SGHRS and CDR2 YFSETQ.

The rearrangement uses TRBV28 and TRBJ2-5; 8 positions match TRBD2. This CDR3 spans 15 amino acids. CDR1 and CDR2 from the germline V gene are MDHEN and SYDVKM. V dropped 5 bases and J dropped 3; count of bases not matched to a gene: 8. The CDR3 loop reads CASSGRGGKEETQYF. CDR3 DNA: TGTGCCAGCAGTGGTCGCGGGGGGAAGGAAGAGACCCAGTACTTC.

The rearrangement joins TRBV7-3 to TRBJ1-1; TRBD1 is a possible D gene (6 bases). V was cut by 5 bases and J by 0 bases, with 13 bases left in between. The CDR3 is 15 residues long. In germline, CDR1 is SGHTA, CDR2 FQGTGA. The CDR3 here is CASSHRQDVNTEAFF. CDR3 DNA sequence: TGTGCCAGCAGCCATCGACAGGACGTGAACACTGAAGCTTTCTTT.

The chain recombines TRBV30 with TRBJ1-1; maybe TRBD1 (5 bases). Trimming pared 3 bases from V and 1 base from J, leaving 12 bases between. The germline gives CDR1 GTSNPN, CDR2 SVGIG (reference sequence). This CDR3 region has 14 residues. The CDR3 DNA reads as TGTGCCTGGAGAACAACAGGTCCGAACACTGAAGCTTTCTTT. As protein: CAWRTTGPNTEAFF.

This clone was counted a few times. Other DNA variants within this sample encode the same CDR3. The CDR3 loop reads CASSPTGNNQPQHF. Written as DNA, the CDR3 is TGTGCCAGCTCACCCACAGGGAACAATCAGCCCCAGCATTTT. This chain links TRBV18 with TRBJ1-5; TRBD1 might be the D (6 bases). CDR1 and CDR2 (germline): KGHSH, LQKENI. Deletions cut 3 bases from V and 3 bases from J, with 9 bases between. The CDR3 consists of 14 residues.

This clone was counted only a few times. The chain couples TRBV30 to TRBJ2-5; 10 positions match TRBD2. This CDR3 comprises 15 residues. Per germline, CDR1 GTSNPN and CDR2 SVGIG (reference sequence). V dropped 2 bases and J dropped 2; count of bases not matched to a gene: 5. The DNA for the CDR3 is TGTGCCTGGAGTAGACTAGCGGGCCGACAAGAGACCCAGTACTTC. It codes for CAWSRLAGRQETQYF.

This clone was seen only a few times. This sequence joins TRBV28 and TRBJ2-5, with 7 nucleotides matching TRBD1. The length of the CDR3 is 12 residues. J gave up 13 bases and V 5 bases, and 10 bases lay outside the gene matches. Germline loops: CDR1 MDHEN, CDR2 SYDVKM. As DNA, the CDR3 is TGTGCCAGCAGTGGAGGACAGGCCCCACCGTACTTC. Its translation is CASSGGQAPPYF.

The sample holds a few counts of this clone. The chain has TRBV19 and TRBJ1-2, with 9 nucleotides matching TRBD1. The V and J ends lost 8 bases and 7 bases, in that order; junction bases with no gene match: 8. This CDR3 is built from 13 residues. From germline, CDR1 is LNHDA and CDR2 SQIVND (reference sequence). The CDR3 DNA is TGTGCCAGTTTCACCCAGGACAGGGGTGGCTACACCTTC. Translated, it gives CASFTQDRGGYTF.

This clone was counted a few times. The V and J genes are TRBV7-9 and TRBJ2-5, with TRBD2 matching 9 bases. The length of the CDR3 is 16 residues. The germline V gene has CDR1 SEHNR and CDR2 FQNEAQ (reference sequence). V lost 2 bases to trimming and J lost 1 base; unmatched junction nucleotides: 5. The CDR3 sequence is CASSLLAGGPQETQYF. The DNA for the CDR3 is TGTGCCAGCAGCTTACTGGCGGGAGGGCCCCAAGAGACCCAGTACTTC.

CDR3 DNA: TGTGCCAGCAGCCAAGACCCAAGGACTAGCGGGCCTGGTGAGCAGTTCTTC. Encoded protein: CASSQDPRTSGPGEQFF. The chain links TRBV14 to TRBJ2-1; 11 bases line up with TRBD2. The germline V gene has CDR1 SGHDN and CDR2 FVKESK. This CDR3 comprises 17 residues. V lost 0 bases, J lost 9 bases, and 10 bases stayed unmatched.

This clone appeared a few times. V gene TRBV29-1 combines with J gene TRBJ1-1; TRBD1 aligns across 8 bases. The germline gives CDR1 SQVTM, CDR2 ANQGSEA. The CDR3 loop spans 13 amino acids. With 8 bases clipped from V and 1 base from J, the junction kept 6 bases outside the gene matches. In nucleotides, the CDR3 is TGCAGCACAACAGGGGGAGGGAACACTGAAGCTTTCTTT. It specifies CSTTGGGNTEAFF. Complete variable domain (other parts from reference TRBV29-1 and TRBJ1-1): SAVISQKPSRDICQRGTSLTIQCQVDSQVTMMFWYRQQPGQSLTLIATANQGSEATYESGFVIDKFPISRPNLTFSTLTVSNMSPEDSSIYLCSTTGGGNTEAFFGQGTRLTVV.

This clone turned up a few times. In nucleotides, the CDR3 is TGTGCCAGCAGCCAGGGACAGGGGATATACAATGAGCAGTTCTTC. It yields the protein CASSQGQGIYNEQFF. The chain recombines TRBV7-9 with TRBJ2-1, with 10 positions matching TRBD1. Per the germline V gene, CDR1 is SEHNR and CDR2 is FQNEAQ (reference sequence). The V segment lost 5 bases and the J segment 4 bases; nucleotides outside the gene matches: 5. The CDR3 consists of 15 residues.

This clone was detected a few times. This chain links TRBV2 with TRBJ2-5; D is possibly TRBD2 (6 bases). V was shortened by 11 bases and J by 9 bases, with 7 bases between the two germline ends. The CDR3 extends over 8 amino acids. In germline, CDR1 is SNHLY, CDR2 FYNNEI. The CDR3 is CAPGAQYF. The CDR3 DNA reads TGTGCCCCGGGGGCCCAGTACTTC.

This clone showed up just a few times. V usage is TRBV29-1 and J usage is TRBJ2-1; 11 bases align to TRBD2. Germline V gives CDR1 SQVTM, CDR2 ANQGSEA. There are 15 residues in the CDR3. V lost 6 bases to trimming and J lost 6 bases; unmatched junction nucleotides: 10. CDR3 DNA: TGCAGCGTCGAGTTAGGACTAGCGGGCCTCAATGAGCAGTTCTTC. Translating it yields CSVELGLAGLNEQFF.